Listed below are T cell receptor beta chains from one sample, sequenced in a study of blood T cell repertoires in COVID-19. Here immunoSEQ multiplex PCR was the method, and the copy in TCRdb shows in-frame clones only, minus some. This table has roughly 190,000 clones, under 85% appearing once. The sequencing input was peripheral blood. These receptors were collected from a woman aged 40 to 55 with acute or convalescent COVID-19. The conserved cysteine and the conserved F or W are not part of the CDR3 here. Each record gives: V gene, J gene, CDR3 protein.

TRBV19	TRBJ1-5	ASSIGGRSNQPQH
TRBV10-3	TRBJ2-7	AIMEDYSYEQY
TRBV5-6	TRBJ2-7	ASSSTGAYEQY
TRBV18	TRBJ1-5	ASSPGTGGYRSQPQH
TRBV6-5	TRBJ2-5	ASSYSRGGLETQY
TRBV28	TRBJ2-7	ASKTGQGDEQY
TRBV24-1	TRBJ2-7	AGGDPDYEQY
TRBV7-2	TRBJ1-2	ASSLARGGEYGYT
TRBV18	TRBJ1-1	ASSFDRMNTEAF
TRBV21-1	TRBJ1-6	ASSGPGRMGGSPLH
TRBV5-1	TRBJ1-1	ASSLNTLNTEAF
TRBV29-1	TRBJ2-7	SVYGTSGTDEQY
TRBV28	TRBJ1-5	ASSPRAPLRQPQH
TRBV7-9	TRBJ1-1	ASSRYSLRWGMNTEAF
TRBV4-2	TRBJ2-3	ASSQEPPSGADTQY
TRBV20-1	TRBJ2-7	SAYLAYEQY
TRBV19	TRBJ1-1	ASSFGNTEAF
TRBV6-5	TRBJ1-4	ASSRGDFNEKLF
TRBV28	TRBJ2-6	ASTMGAAGGANVLT
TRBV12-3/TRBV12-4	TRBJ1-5	ASSFAPGQPQH
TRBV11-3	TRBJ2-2	ASSFRGSGELF
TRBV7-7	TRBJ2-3	ASSFGQTYTQY
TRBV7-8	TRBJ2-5	ASSRSRGKETQY
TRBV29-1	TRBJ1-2	SVVPLQGPNYGYT
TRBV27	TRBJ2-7	APRSGVGYEQY
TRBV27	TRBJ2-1	ASSRANEQF
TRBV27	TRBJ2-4	ASRQQGEAKNIQY
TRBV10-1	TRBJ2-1	ASSGGSSSYNEQF
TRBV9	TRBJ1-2	ASSVETGYGYT
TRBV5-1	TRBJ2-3	ASSPNRRSTDTQY
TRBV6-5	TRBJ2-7	ASTGGWGYEQY
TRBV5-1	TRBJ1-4	ASSLDARRSEKLF
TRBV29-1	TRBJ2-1	SVEGASGSVNEQF
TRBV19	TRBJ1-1	ASSQGQGWAF
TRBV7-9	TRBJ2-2	ASTARGGARTGELF
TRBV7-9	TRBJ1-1	ASSFSLGRVVGTEAF
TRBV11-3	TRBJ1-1	ASSLGGQSTEAF
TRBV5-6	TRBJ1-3	ASSHPRPEGNTIY
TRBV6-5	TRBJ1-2	ASRGVIYYGYT
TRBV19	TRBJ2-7	ASSISAGSSYEQY
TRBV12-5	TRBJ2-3	ASGPWLADTQY
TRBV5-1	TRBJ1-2	ASSPGGGYT
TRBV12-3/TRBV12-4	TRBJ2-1	ASSSGTLISRF
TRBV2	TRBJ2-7	ASDRVLTYEQY
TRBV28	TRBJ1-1	ASMEGAGNTEAF
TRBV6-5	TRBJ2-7	ASNIASGNYEQY
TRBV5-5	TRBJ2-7	ASSHYGTGAYEQY
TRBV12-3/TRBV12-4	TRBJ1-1	ASRMGGDTEAF
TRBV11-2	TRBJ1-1	ASSEQGTEAF
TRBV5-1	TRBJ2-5	ASSPGPEETQY
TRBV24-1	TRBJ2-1	ATSDLQVNEQF
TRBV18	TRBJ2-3	ASSPLDRGTDTQY
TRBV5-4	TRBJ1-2	ASSLEPDYGYT
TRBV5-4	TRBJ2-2	ASSLSWTSGRAGELF